This T cell receptor beta chain is from a study of T cell responses to AZD1222 COVID-19 vaccine. Study-wide points: Females outnumbered males among donors, who were mostly white British; clonal diversity was possibly underestimated.

The germline CDR1 and CDR2 sequences are MNHEY and SVGAGI. The CDR3 is 10 amino acids. V was shortened by 6 bases and J by 15 bases, with 9 bases between the two germline ends. This clone was seen a single time. The antigen remains unidentified. Using immunoSEQ multiplex PCR, the repertoire was profiled, and TCRdb retains in-frame clones only, with some absent. The table has roughly 130,000 clones, 85% to 95% seen once; the top ten hold roughly 7.2%. The V call is TRBV6-5, the J call TRBJ1-6; D not resolved. The source of this sequence is an adult in good health. This specimen was peripheral blood, taken on day 0 of AZD1222 vaccination. The CDR3, as DNA: TGTGCCAGCAGAGAGTCATACCTCCACTTT. Residues: CASRESYLHF.